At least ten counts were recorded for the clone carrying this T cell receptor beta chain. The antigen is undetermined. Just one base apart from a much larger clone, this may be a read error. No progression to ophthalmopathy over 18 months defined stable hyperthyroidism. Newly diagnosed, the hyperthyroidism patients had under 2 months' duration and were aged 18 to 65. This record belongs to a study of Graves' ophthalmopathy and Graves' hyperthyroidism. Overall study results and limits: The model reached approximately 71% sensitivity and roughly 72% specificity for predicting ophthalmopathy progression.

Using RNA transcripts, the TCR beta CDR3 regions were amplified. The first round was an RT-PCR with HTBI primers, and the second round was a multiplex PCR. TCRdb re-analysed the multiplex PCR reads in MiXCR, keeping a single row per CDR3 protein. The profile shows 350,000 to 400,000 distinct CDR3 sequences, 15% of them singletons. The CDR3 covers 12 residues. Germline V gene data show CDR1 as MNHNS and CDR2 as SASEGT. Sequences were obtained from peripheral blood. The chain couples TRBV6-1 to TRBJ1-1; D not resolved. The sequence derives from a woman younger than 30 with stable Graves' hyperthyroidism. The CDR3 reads CASHTLNAEAFF. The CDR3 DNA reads TGTGCCAGCCACACCCTGAACGCTGAAGCTTTCTTT.